Here is one T cell receptor (beta chain) with its context. The data are from a study of spatial heterogeneity in lung cancer. TCRdb ran MiXCR on the 5' RACE reads and lists one entry per CDR3 protein. The sample lists around 66,000 distinct CDR3 sequences; about 5.9% were seen once. The germline V gene has CDR1 KGHDR and CDR2 SFDVKD. This CDR3 has 17 residues. The V end was cut by 6 bases, the J end by 0 bases, with 17 bases between. Specified time point: sample taken at primary tumor resection. Sequencing used PBMCs, obtained at surgery. The origin of this receptor is a female donor with early-stage non-small cell lung cancer. The chain links TRBV24-1 to TRBJ2-1, with D perhaps assigned TRBD1 or TRBD2 (5 bases each). In DNA form, the CDR3 reads TGTGCCACCAGTCCCTCCAGTGGGACCCACTCCTACAATGAGCAGTTCTTC. It specifies CATSPSSGTHSYNEQFF.